The 29 T cell receptor beta chains presented below share a single source sample, sequenced in a study of blood T cell repertoires in COVID-19. TCRdb's copy holds only in-frame clones and misses some; the assay was immunoSEQ multiplex PCR. The sample lists 200,000 to 250,000 clones, 89% occurring once. The sequenced material came from peripheral blood. The receptors were gathered from a man in his sixties who had recovered from COVID-19.

The chain recombines TRBV25-1 with TRBJ1-3; no clear D. Trimming removed 3 bases at V and 4 bases at J, with 13 bases between. The germline V gene has CDR1 MGHDK and CDR2 SYGVNS. The CDR3 has 15 residues. DNA for the CDR3: TGTGCCAGCAGTGATTACAGACGCACCGGAAACACCATATATTTT. Amino acid sequence: CASSDYRRTGNTIYF.

This chain joins TRBV4-2 and TRBJ1-2; possibly TRBD1 for D (6 bases). Trimming took off 0 bases at V and 7 bases at J, with 12 bases between the two ends. The CDR3 sequence is 14 residues long. Germline V gene lookup returns CDR1 LGHNA and CDR2 YNFKEQ. The CDR3 protein is CASSQDRTVLGYTF. In nucleotides, the CDR3 is TGTGCCAGCAGCCAAGATCGGACAGTACTTGGCTACACCTTC.

This clone was observed many times. The chain links TRBV7-9 to TRBJ2-1, with D maybe TRBD1 (6 bases). Germline CDR1 reads SEHNR; CDR2 reads FQNEAQ (reference sequence). Trimming cost V 4 bases and J 11 bases, with 21 bases left between them. This CDR3 comprises 15 residues. CDR3 loop: CASSYAPGTLPKQFF. The CDR3 region has the DNA TGTGCCAGCAGCTACGCCCCCGGGACATTGCCTAAGCAGTTCTTC.

This clone has just one count. V gene TRBV30 combines with J gene TRBJ2-7; 8 bases agree with TRBD2. Germline lookup yields CDR1 GTSNPN and CDR2 SVGIG (reference sequence). CDR3 length: 16 residues. V lost 4 bases to trimming and J lost 0 bases; unmatched junction nucleotides: 11. CDR3 DNA: TGTGCCTGGACAACGGCGGGAGGTTCCCTCTCCTACGAGCAGTACTTC. This translates into CAWTTAGGSLSYEQYF.

The chain is built from TRBV5-5 and TRBJ2-7, with a weak D call TRBD1 (7 bases). V lost 4 bases, J lost 0 bases, and 14 bases lay in between. Germline values: CDR1 SGHKS, CDR2 YYEKEE (reference sequence). The CDR3 loop spans 15 amino acids. The CDR3 nucleotides read TGTGCCAGCAGCCTGGGGAGGACAGGCTCCTACGAGCAGTACTTC. Translation gives CASSLGRTGSYEQYF.

This clone is labeled medium-sized (0.01 to 0.1%). The CDR3 region is CASSYSSGDNTYEQYF. The CDR3 bases are TGTGCCAGCAGTTACTCCTCGGGGGATAACACCTACGAGCAGTACTTC. This chain joins TRBV6-5 and TRBJ2-7; possible D gene TRBD2, 6 bases. Germline V gene data show CDR1 as MNHEY and CDR2 as SVGAGI. V shed 0 bases and J shed 2 bases, with 14 bases lying between them. This CDR3 spans 16 amino acids.

The chain is built from TRBV14 and TRBJ2-6; no definite D call. The CDR3 is made up of 15 amino acids. Trimming left V 0 bases short and J 0 bases short, with 3 bases between. Germline-derived CDR1 and CDR2 are SGHDN and FVKESK. Here the CDR3 DNA reads TGTGCCAGCAGCCAAGACATCTCTGGGGCCAACGTCCTGACTTTC. Its protein is CASSQDISGANVLTF.

The V and J genes are TRBV6-2 or TRBV6-3 and TRBJ2-1; TRBD2 aligns across 14 bases. This CDR3 is built from 14 residues. With V trimmed by 4 bases and J by 10 bases, 3 bases remained unmatched. CDR1 is MNHEY, CDR2 SVGEGT, per germline. CDR3 loop: CASSWGLAGDEQFF. As DNA, the CDR3 is TGTGCCAGCAGTTGGGGACTAGCGGGAGACGAGCAGTTCTTC.

The gene calls are TRBV6-1 and TRBJ1-3; the D is unclear. The V gene's germline CDR1 is MNHNS and CDR2 SASEGT. The ends were cut back, 2 bases at V and 1 base at J, with 9 bases in the middle. The CDR3 spans 15 residues. CDR3 protein: CASSELGASGNTIYF. The CDR3 DNA follows: TGTGCCAGCAGTGAACTGGGAGCTTCTGGAAACACCATATATTTT.

The gene calls are TRBV7-3 and TRBJ1-1; D gene uncertain. The CDR3 runs to 13 residues. CDR1 and CDR2 from the germline V gene are SGHTA and FQGTGA. V shed 2 bases and J shed 1 base, with 5 bases lying between them. CDR3 in DNA: TGTGCCAGCAGCTTACAACAGAACACTGAAGCTTTCTTT. It yields the protein CASSLQQNTEAFF.

This clone was recorded a few times. The gene calls are TRBV11-2 and TRBJ2-7, with 7 bases that match TRBD2. Trimming cost V 4 bases and J 7 bases; bases outside gene matches: 10. This CDR3 has 14 residues. Germline CDR1 and CDR2: SGHAT and FQNNGV. CDR3 in DNA: TGTGCCAGCAGCTACACCGGGACTAACCCGGAGCAGTACTTC. Encoded protein: CASSYTGTNPEQYF.

The genes are TRBV19 and TRBJ1-5; unclear D gene. V shed 2 bases and J shed 3 bases, with 11 bases lying between them. Germline V lookup: CDR1 LNHDA, CDR2 SQIVND (reference sequence). The CDR3 is made up of 15 amino acids. In DNA, the CDR3 is TGTGCCAGTAGTATACTCCAGGAGGACAATCAGCCCCAGCATTTT. Translation gives CASSILQEDNQPQHF.

CDR3 amino acids: CASSGLPQETQYF. CDR3 coding DNA: TGTGCCAGCAGTGGACTACCTCAAGAGACCCAGTACTTC. The V call is TRBV2, the J call TRBJ2-5; a possible D gene is TRBD2 (5 bases). Germline V gene sequence: CDR1 SNHLY, CDR2 FYNNEI. The V gene lost 4 bases and the J gene lost 2 bases, with 8 bases spanning the gap. The CDR3 extends over 13 amino acids.

The genes are TRBV4-1 and TRBJ2-1; no reliable D call. The CDR3 has 13 amino acids. Deletions cut 4 bases from V and 4 bases from J, with 8 bases between. CDR1 and CDR2 (germline): MGHRA, YSYEKL. CDR3 sequence reads: CASSPPLYNEQFF. Written as DNA, the CDR3 is TGCGCCAGCAGCCCCCCCCTTTACAATGAGCAGTTCTTC.

This chain links TRBV6-5 with TRBJ1-2, with TRBD1 identical over 7 bases. Looked up from germline, CDR1 is MNHEY and CDR2 is SVGAGI. The J segment lost 2 bases and the V segment lost 8 bases, leaving 2 bases of the junction unmatched. The CDR3 extends over 12 amino acids. The CDR3 loop reads CASATGNYGYTF. The CDR3 DNA is TGTGCCAGCGCGACAGGGAACTATGGCTACACCTTC.

The V and J genes are TRBV27 and TRBJ2-7; the D gene is possibly TRBD1 (6 bases). Trimming removed 4 bases at V and 8 bases at J, with 21 bases between. This CDR3 region has 15 residues. The germline V gene has CDR1 MNHEY and CDR2 SMNVEV (reference sequence). The CDR3 reads CASSSGSGVLSKQYF. Written as DNA, the CDR3 is TGTGCCAGCAGTTCAGGGTCAGGGGTTTTAAGTAAGCAGTACTTC.

The chain employs TRBV7-9 and TRBJ1-6, with TRBD1 matching 8 bases. Germline V gives CDR1 SEHNR, CDR2 FQNEAQ (reference sequence). This CDR3 is built from 14 residues. V trimming: 4 bases; J trimming: 10 bases; junction bases outside the gene matches: 6. The CDR3 coding sequence is TGTGCCAGCAGCTGGCAGGGGGCAGGGTCACCCCTCCACTTT. Translating gives CASSWQGAGSPLHF.

CDR3 protein: CASATRGNTEAFF. The CDR3 DNA is TGTGCCAGCGCTACCAGGGGGAATACTGAAGCTTTCTTT. The chain has TRBV6-5 and TRBJ1-1; 7 nucleotides line up with TRBD1. V was pared by 8 bases and J by 5 bases, with 8 bases of the junction left unmatched. The CDR3 sequence is 13 residues long. Germline lookup yields CDR1 MNHEY and CDR2 SVGAGI.

The V call is TRBV4-3, the J call TRBJ2-1, with 7 bases identical to TRBD2. CDR3 length: 15 amino acids. With V trimmed by 4 bases and J by 8 bases, 11 bases remained unmatched. Per germline, CDR1 LGHNA and CDR2 YSLEER. Here the CDR3 DNA reads TGCGCCAGCAGCCTAAGGGCGGGAGCGCCGGATGAGCAGTTCTTC. Amino acid sequence: CASSLRAGAPDEQFF.

This clone was detected only once. J is TRBJ2-3 and V is TRBV6-4; possibly TRBD1 for D (5 bases). In germline, CDR1 is MRHNA, CDR2 SNTAGT. The CDR3 runs to 14 residues. Trimming left V 4 bases short and J 5 bases short, with 13 bases between. The CDR3 DNA sequence: TGTGCCAGCAGTGCCAGGGCTCTTGGAGATACGCAGTATTTT. Its translation is CASSARALGDTQYF.

The chain employs TRBV6-5 and TRBJ1-6; TRBD1 matches 8 bases. Germline assignment: CDR1 MNHEY and CDR2 SVGAGI. The J segment lost 7 bases and the V segment lost 0 bases, leaving 2 bases of the junction unmatched. This CDR3 comprises 15 residues. Written as DNA, the CDR3 is TGTGCCAGCAGTTACTCCCGGGACAGGAATTCACCCCTCCACTTT. Translated: CASSYSRDRNSPLHF.

CDR3 protein: CASSPRGGANKNTEAFF. CDR3 coding DNA: TGTGCCAGCAGTCCGCGGGGGGGGGCGAATAAGAACACTGAAGCTTTCTTT. The chain uses TRBV28 and TRBJ1-1; possible D gene TRBD1, 6 bases. The CDR3 contains 17 residues. Germline lookup yields CDR1 MDHEN and CDR2 SYDVKM. Trimming left V 5 bases short and J 1 base short, with 20 bases between.

The chain employs TRBV28 and TRBJ2-3; weak D call: TRBD2 (5 bases). Deletions cut 5 bases from V and 6 bases from J, with 6 bases between. Per germline, CDR1 MDHEN and CDR2 SYDVKM. The CDR3 consists of 11 residues. CDR3 coding DNA: TGTGCCAGCAGTCGGGATGATACGCAGTATTTT. Protein sequence: CASSRDDTQYF.

This rearrangement joins TRBV9 to TRBJ2-1; possible D gene TRBD1, 6 bases. The CDR3 covers 13 residues. V was cut by 0 bases and J by 10 bases, with 11 bases left in between. CDR1 is SGDLS, CDR2 YYNGEE, per germline. The CDR3 DNA follows: TGTGCCAGCAGCGTAGTGGGAAGGGGGGAGCAGTTCTTC. Its translation is CASSVVGRGEQFF.

This clone was seen once. The gene calls are TRBV2 and TRBJ2-1, with a tentative D call TRBD2 (5 bases). This CDR3 is 17 amino acids long. Trimming pared 7 bases from V and 0 bases from J, leaving 19 bases between. The germline V gene has CDR1 SNHLY and CDR2 FYNNEI. This CDR3 is CASTPRAYISSYNEQFF. The CDR3 DNA follows: TGTGCCAGCACCCCGAGGGCTTACATTAGCTCCTACAATGAGCAGTTCTTC.

CDR3: CASSDIQGAEAEAFF. CDR3 sequence (DNA): TGTGCCAGCAGTGACATTCAGGGGGCCGAAGCTGAAGCTTTCTTT. The rearrangement links TRBV28 to TRBJ1-1, with 8 bases that match TRBD1. After removal of 5 bases from V and 6 bases from J, the junction contained 11 bases not matched to a gene. The CDR3 is made up of 15 amino acids. In germline, CDR1 is MDHEN, CDR2 SYDVKM.

The chain carries TRBV6-5 and TRBJ1-1; 11 bases align to TRBD1. The CDR3 is 15 residues long. Germline lookup yields CDR1 MNHEY and CDR2 SVGAGI. V was clipped by 7 bases and J by 6 bases; unmatched bases: 10. The CDR3 bases are TGTGCCAGCAACATACCGGGACAGGGGGTCCCTGAAGCTTTCTTT. This sequence encodes CASNIPGQGVPEAFF.

The V gene is TRBV15, the J gene TRBJ2-1; 13 bases are a match to TRBD2. Trimming removed 7 bases from V and 4 bases from J; junction bases left unmatched: 7. The CDR3 sequence is 16 residues long. Germline assignment: CDR1 LNHNV and CDR2 YYDKDF (reference sequence). CDR3: CATKTSGRGDYNEQFF. Here the CDR3 DNA reads TGTGCCACCAAAACTAGCGGGAGGGGAGATTACAATGAGCAGTTCTTC.

The chain uses TRBV25-1 and TRBJ1-6; D is undetermined. This CDR3 is built from 14 residues. Trimming removed 7 bases from V and 9 bases from J, with 16 bases in between. CDR1 is MGHDK, CDR2 SYGVNS, per germline. CDR3 nucleotides: TGTGCCAGCACCCCTGGCCCCGATCCTTCACCCCTCCACTTT. Its protein is CASTPGPDPSPLHF.